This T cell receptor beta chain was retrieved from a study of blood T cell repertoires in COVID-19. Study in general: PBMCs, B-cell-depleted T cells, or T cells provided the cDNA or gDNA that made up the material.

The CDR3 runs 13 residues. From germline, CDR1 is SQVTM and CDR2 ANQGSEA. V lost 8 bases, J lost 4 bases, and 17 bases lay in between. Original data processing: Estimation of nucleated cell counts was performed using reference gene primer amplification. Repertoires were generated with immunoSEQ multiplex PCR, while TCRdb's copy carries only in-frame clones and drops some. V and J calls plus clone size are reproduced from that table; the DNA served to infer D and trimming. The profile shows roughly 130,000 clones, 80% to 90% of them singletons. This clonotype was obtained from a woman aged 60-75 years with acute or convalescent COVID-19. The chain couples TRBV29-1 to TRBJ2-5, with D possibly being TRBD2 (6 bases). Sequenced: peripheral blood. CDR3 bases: TGCAGCCTTTCCCAGGGAGGAGGAGAGACCCAGTACTTC. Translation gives CSLSQGGGETQYF.